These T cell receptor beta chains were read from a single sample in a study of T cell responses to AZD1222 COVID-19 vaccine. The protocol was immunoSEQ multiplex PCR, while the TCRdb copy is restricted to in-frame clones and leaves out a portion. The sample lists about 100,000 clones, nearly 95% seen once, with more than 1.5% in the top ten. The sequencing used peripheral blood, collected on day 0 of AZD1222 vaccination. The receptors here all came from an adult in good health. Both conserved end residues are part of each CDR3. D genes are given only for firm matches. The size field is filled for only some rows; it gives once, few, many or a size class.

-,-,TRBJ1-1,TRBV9,CASSSGTLEKEAFF,TGTGCCAGCAGCTCAGGGACCCTGGAGAAAGAAGCTTTCTTT
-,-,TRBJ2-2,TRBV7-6,CASSLPRAGAGFDNGELFF,TGTGCCAGCAGCTTACCCCGGGCAGGGGCCGGGTTTGATAACGGGGAGCTGTTTTTT
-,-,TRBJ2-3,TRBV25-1,CASGDQKGSSTDTQYF,TGTGCCAGCGGGGACCAAAAAGGCTCTAGCACAGATACGCAGTATTTT
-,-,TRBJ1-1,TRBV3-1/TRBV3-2,CASSLTRMGTEAFF,TGTGCCAGCAGCCTTACACGGATGGGGACTGAAGCTTTCTTT
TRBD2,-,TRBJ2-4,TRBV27,CASSLSGLIRIGIQYF,TGTGCCAGCAGTTTATCGGGACTAATCAGGATTGGCATTCAGTACTTC
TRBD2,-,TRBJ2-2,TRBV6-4,CASSDLAGNTGELFF,TGTGCCAGCAGTGACCTAGCGGGGAACACCGGGGAGCTGTTTTTT
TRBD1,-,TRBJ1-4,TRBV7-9,CASSLQGGGVSEKLFF,TGTGCCAGCAGCCTCCAGGGAGGGGGCGTTAGTGAAAAACTGTTTTTT
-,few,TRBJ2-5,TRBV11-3,CASSLDLGETQYF,TGTGCCAGCAGCTTAGATTTAGGGGAGACCCAGTACTTC
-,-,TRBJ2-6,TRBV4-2,CASSQGLDLGLAGANVLTF,TGTGCCAGCAGCCAAGGTTTGGACCTTGGGCTTGCTGGGGCCAACGTCCTGACTTTC
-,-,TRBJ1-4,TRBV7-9,CASSFRDFNEKLFF,TGTGCCAGCAGCTTCCGGGACTTCAATGAAAAACTGTTTTTT
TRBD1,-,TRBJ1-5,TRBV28,CASSRTGPNQPQHF,TGTGCCAGCAGCCGGACAGGCCCTAATCAGCCCCAGCATTTT
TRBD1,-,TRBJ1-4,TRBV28,CASSLGPGGTANEKLFF,TGTGCCAGCAGTTTAGGGCCAGGGGGCACGGCTAATGAAAAACTGTTTTTT
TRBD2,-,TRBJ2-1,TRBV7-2,CASSLRTSGYNEQFF,TGTGCCAGCAGCTTAAGGACTAGCGGATACAATGAGCAGTTCTTC
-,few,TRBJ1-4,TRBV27,CASSPLGTRHEKLFF,TGTGCCAGCAGCCCCTTGGGGACACGGCATGAAAAACTGTTTTTT
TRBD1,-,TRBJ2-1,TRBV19,CASSNPRTGYNEQFF,TGTGCCAGTAGCAACCCCCGGACAGGCTACAATGAGCAGTTCTTC
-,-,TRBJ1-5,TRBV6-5,CASSYSYRDQPQHF,TGTGCCAGCAGTTACTCGTATAGGGATCAGCCCCAGCATTTT
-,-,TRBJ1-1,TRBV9,CASSDRPGDQAFF,TGTGCCAGCAGCGATCGACCGGGAGACCAAGCTTTCTTT
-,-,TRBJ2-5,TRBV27,CASSRPGETQYF,TGTGCCAGCAGCCGCCCCGGAGAGACCCAGTACTTC
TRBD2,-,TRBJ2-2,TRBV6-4,CASSDEGTSGHTGELFF,TGTGCCAGCAGTGACGAGGGGACTAGCGGTCATACCGGGGAGCTGTTTTTT
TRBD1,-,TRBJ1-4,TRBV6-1,CASSEAGQLNEKLFF,TGTGCCAGCAGTGAAGCGGGACAGCTTAATGAAAAACTGTTTTTT
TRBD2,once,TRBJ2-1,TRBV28,CASSSRLAGDYNEQFF,TGTGCCAGCAGTTCGCGACTAGCGGGGGACTACAATGAGCAGTTCTTC
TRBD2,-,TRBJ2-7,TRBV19,CASSIGRASGYEQYF,TGTGCCAGTAGTATCGGGCGGGCTAGCGGCTACGAGCAGTACTTC
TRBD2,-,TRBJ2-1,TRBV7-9,CASSIAGTSGRDSYNEQFF,TGTGCCAGCAGCATCGCCGGGACTAGCGGGAGGGATTCCTACAATGAGCAGTTCTTC
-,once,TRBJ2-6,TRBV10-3,CAIIVGSGANVLTF,TGTGCCATCATCGTGGGTAGTGGGGCCAACGTCCTGACTTTC
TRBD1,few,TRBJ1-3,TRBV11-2,CASSLRGQGATGNTIYF,TGTGCCAGCAGCCTAAGAGGACAGGGGGCAACTGGAAACACCATATATTTT
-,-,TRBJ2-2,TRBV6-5,CASRPRGASTGELFF,TGTGCCAGCCGCCCGAGGGGGGCGAGCACCGGGGAGCTGTTTTTT
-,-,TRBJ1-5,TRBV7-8,CASSLVRDQPQHF,TGTGCCAGCAGCTTAGTCCGGGATCAGCCCCAGCATTTT
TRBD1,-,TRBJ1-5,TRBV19,CASSIRTGGRSGNQPQHF,TGTGCCAGTAGTATCCGGACAGGGGGCCGCTCGGGCAATCAGCCCCAGCATTTT
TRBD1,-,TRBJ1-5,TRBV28,CASRETGDHAPQHF,TGTGCCAGCAGGGAGACAGGGGATCATGCGCCCCAGCATTTT
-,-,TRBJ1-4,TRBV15,CATTLNRVNEKLFF,TGTGCCACCACCCTGAACAGGGTGAATGAAAAACTGTTTTTT
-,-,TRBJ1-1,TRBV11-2,CASSLGGTTEAFF,TGTGCCAGCAGCTTAGGGGGCACCACTGAAGCTTTCTTT
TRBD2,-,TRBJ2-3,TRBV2,CAITPAGNTDTQYF,TGTGCCATAACCCCAGCGGGGAACACAGATACGCAGTATTTT
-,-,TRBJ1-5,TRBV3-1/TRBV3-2,CASSQVGGNQPQHF,TGTGCCAGCAGCCAAGTGGGAGGTAATCAGCCCCAGCATTTT
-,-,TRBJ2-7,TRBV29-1,CSVEISRASSYEQYF,TGCAGCGTTGAAATATCACGCGCTTCGTCCTACGAGCAGTACTTC
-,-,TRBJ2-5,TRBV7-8,CASSRGRYQETQYF,TGTGCCAGCAGCCGGGGCCGGTACCAAGAGACCCAGTACTTC
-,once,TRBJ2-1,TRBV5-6,CASSLLGSGNEQFF,TGTGCCAGCAGCTTGTTAGGGAGTGGAAATGAGCAGTTCTTC
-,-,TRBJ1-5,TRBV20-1,CSASSGGGSNQPQHF,TGCAGTGCTAGTAGCGGGGGAGGAAGCAATCAGCCCCAGCATTTT
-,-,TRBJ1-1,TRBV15,CATSSGVNTEAFF,TGTGCCACCAGCAGCGGGGTGAACACTGAAGCTTTCTTT
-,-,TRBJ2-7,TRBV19,CASSQNGMSSYEQYF,TGTGCCAGTAGCCAGAACGGGATGAGCTCCTACGAGCAGTACTTC
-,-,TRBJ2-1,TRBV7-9,CASSGVGLQFEFF,TGTGCCAGCAGCGGAGTAGGATTACAGTTCGAGTTCTTC
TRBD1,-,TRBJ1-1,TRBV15,CATSRGDRGRTEAFF,TGTGCCACCAGCAGAGGGGACAGGGGGCGGACTGAAGCTTTCTTT
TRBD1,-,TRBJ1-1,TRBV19,CASSPDREGGTEAFF,TGTGCCAGTAGTCCGGACAGGGAGGGGGGCACTGAAGCTTTCTTT
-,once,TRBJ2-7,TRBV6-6,CASSPGRGGINEQYF,TGTGCCAGCAGTCCCGGACGAGGAGGAATCAACGAGCAGTACTTC
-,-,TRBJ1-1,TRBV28,CASRRQVGTEAFF,TGTGCCAGTCGGAGGCAGGTGGGCACTGAAGCTTTCTTT
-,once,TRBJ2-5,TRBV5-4,CASSPGPKETQYF,TGTGCCAGCAGCCCGGGTCCTAAAGAGACCCAGTACTTC
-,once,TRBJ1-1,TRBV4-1,CASSVHPNTEAFF,TGCGCCAGCAGCGTACACCCGAACACTGAAGCTTTCTTT
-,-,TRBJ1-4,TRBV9,CASSNRVGEKLFF,TGTGCCAGCAGCAACAGGGTTGGAGAAAAACTGTTTTTT
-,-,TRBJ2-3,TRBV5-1,CASGLRGPETDTQYF,TGCGCCAGCGGTCTTCGGGGTCCAGAAACAGATACGCAGTATTTT
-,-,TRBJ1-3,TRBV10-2,CASSLRGRGNTIYF,TGCGCCAGCAGTCTACGGGGCCGTGGAAACACCATATATTTT
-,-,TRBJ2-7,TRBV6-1,CASSEAGGSFREQYF,TGTGCCAGCAGTGAAGCGGGCGGGTCATTCCGGGAGCAGTACTTC
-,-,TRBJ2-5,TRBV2,CASSEDGLAQTQYF,TGTGCCAGCAGTGAAGATGGGCTAGCGCAGACCCAGTACTTC
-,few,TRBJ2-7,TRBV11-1,CASQGDYEQYF,TGTGCCAGCCAAGGGGACTACGAGCAGTACTTC
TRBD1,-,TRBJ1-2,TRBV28,CASRQGLINYGYTF,TGTGCCAGCAGACAGGGGTTAATTAACTATGGCTACACCTTC
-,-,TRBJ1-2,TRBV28,CASSLVERGYGYTF,TGTGCCAGCAGTTTAGTGGAGCGGGGCTATGGCTACACCTTC
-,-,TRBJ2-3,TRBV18,CASSQRGSSTDTQYF,TGTGCCAGCTCACAGAGGGGCTCTAGCACAGATACGCAGTATTTT
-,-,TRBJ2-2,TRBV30,CAWTPLTALLTGELFF,TGTGCCTGGACTCCTCTGACAGCTCTTTTGACCGGGGAGCTGTTTTTT
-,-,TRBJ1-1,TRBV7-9,CASPYTRGTEAFF,TGTGCCAGCCCATATACCAGGGGAACTGAAGCTTTCTTT